These T cell receptor beta chains were read from a single sample in a study of blood T cell repertoires in COVID-19. Method: immunoSEQ multiplex PCR; TCRdb's copy keeps in-frame clones and lacks some. The data contain tens of thousands of clones, roughly 90% of them singletons. Source material: peripheral blood. These receptors came from a human donor in a cohort sampled during active COVID-19. CDR3s leave out the opening cysteine and the closing phenylalanine or tryptophan. Fields, in order: J gene, V gene, CDR3 protein.

j_gene: TRBJ2-3
v_gene: TRBV15
CDR3aa: ATQNSGGTDTQY

j_gene: TRBJ1-2
v_gene: TRBV6-2/TRBV6-3
CDR3aa: ASSYAGARGYT

j_gene: TRBJ1-1
v_gene: TRBV5-1
CDR3aa: ASSSTGGLNTEAF

j_gene: TRBJ1-1
v_gene: TRBV18
CDR3aa: ASSPPIWGGNTEAF

j_gene: TRBJ2-7
v_gene: TRBV5-1
CDR3aa: ASSLNLGPRDRSYEQY

j_gene: TRBJ2-5
v_gene: TRBV7-3
CDR3aa: ASSLTSGGETQY

j_gene: TRBJ2-7
v_gene: TRBV7-6
CDR3aa: ASSPGDRVEQY

j_gene: TRBJ1-2
v_gene: TRBV24-1
CDR3aa: ATSDQAWDIDGYT

j_gene: TRBJ1-6
v_gene: TRBV28
CDR3aa: ASSPPYPPLH

j_gene: TRBJ2-2
v_gene: TRBV3-1/TRBV3-2
CDR3aa: ASSLTGNTGELF

j_gene: TRBJ2-2
v_gene: TRBV28
CDR3aa: ASSLAGRATGELF

j_gene: TRBJ1-2
v_gene: TRBV30
CDR3aa: AWSVSGSYGYT

j_gene: TRBJ1-2
v_gene: TRBV5-1
CDR3aa: ASGPGQGTYGYT

j_gene: TRBJ2-1
v_gene: TRBV9
CDR3aa: ASSVGERGGLSEQF

j_gene: TRBJ2-7
v_gene: TRBV28
CDR3aa: ASSRAYEQY

j_gene: TRBJ2-1
v_gene: TRBV7-2
CDR3aa: ASSPDKSSYNEQF

j_gene: TRBJ1-1
v_gene: TRBV28
CDR3aa: ASSSTLTTGTPGAF

j_gene: TRBJ1-1
v_gene: TRBV7-9
CDR3aa: ASSPPILLEAF

j_gene: TRBJ1-6
v_gene: TRBV4-2
CDR3aa: ASSPSGTGGSPLH

j_gene: TRBJ2-1
v_gene: TRBV19
CDR3aa: ASSPSGYYNEQF

j_gene: TRBJ2-7
v_gene: TRBV4-1
CDR3aa: ASSQEARLSTYEQY

j_gene: TRBJ1-2
v_gene: TRBV7-2
CDR3aa: ASRGTRVRSNYGYT

j_gene: TRBJ2-7
v_gene: TRBV5-4
CDR3aa: ASSAIAGGPTYEQY

j_gene: TRBJ2-7
v_gene: TRBV7-9
CDR3aa: ASSPPPPSGALRYEQY

j_gene: TRBJ2-7
v_gene: TRBV4-1
CDR3aa: ASSQDDRDRGPYEQY

j_gene: TRBJ2-7
v_gene: TRBV14
CDR3aa: ASSQLRNSSRAYEQY

j_gene: TRBJ2-2
v_gene: TRBV9
CDR3aa: ASSVHRVTGELF

j_gene: TRBJ2-5
v_gene: TRBV27
CDR3aa: ASKHRLGQETQY

j_gene: TRBJ1-1
v_gene: TRBV7-3
CDR3aa: ASSKGKNTEAF

j_gene: TRBJ1-2
v_gene: TRBV9
CDR3aa: ASSPSRRGTNGYT

j_gene: TRBJ2-1
v_gene: TRBV10-1
CDR3aa: ARGGLYNEQF

j_gene: TRBJ2-7
v_gene: TRBV6-5
CDR3aa: ASSYSSGGAAYEQY

j_gene: TRBJ2-1
v_gene: TRBV5-1
CDR3aa: ASSLEVTSSYNEQF

j_gene: TRBJ1-2
v_gene: TRBV4-1
CDR3aa: ASSHGLRDGYT

j_gene: TRBJ2-3
v_gene: TRBV7-6
CDR3aa: ASSPGTSGTDTQY

j_gene: TRBJ1-2
v_gene: TRBV6-2/TRBV6-3
CDR3aa: ASSPQPGRPNYGYT

j_gene: TRBJ1-1
v_gene: TRBV5-4
CDR3aa: ASSLDRFEAF

j_gene: TRBJ2-7
v_gene: TRBV5-1
CDR3aa: ASSFGTGSVYEQY

j_gene: TRBJ1-2
v_gene: TRBV7-2
CDR3aa: ASSSRTVTYGYT

j_gene: TRBJ1-5
v_gene: TRBV2
CDR3aa: ASNPGTGNQPQH

j_gene: TRBJ2-7
v_gene: TRBV6-5
CDR3aa: ASSLQLTYEQY

j_gene: TRBJ1-5
v_gene: TRBV7-8
CDR3aa: ASSLDPAGVGQPQH

j_gene: TRBJ2-2
v_gene: TRBV4-2
CDR3aa: ASSQQEGIRNTGELF

j_gene: TRBJ2-1
v_gene: TRBV5-5
CDR3aa: ASSLSGGRSYNEQF